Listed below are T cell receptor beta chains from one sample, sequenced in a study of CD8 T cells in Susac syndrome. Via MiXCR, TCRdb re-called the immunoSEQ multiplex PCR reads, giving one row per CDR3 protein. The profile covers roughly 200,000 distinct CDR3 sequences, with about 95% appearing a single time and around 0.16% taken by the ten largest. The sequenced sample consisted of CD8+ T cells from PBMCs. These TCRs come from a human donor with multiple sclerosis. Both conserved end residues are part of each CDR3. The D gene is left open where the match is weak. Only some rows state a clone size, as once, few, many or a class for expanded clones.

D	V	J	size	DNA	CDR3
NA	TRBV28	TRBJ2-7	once	TGTGCCAGCAGTAAGAATCTGGGCCTCTACGAGCAGTACTTC	CASSKNLGLYEQYF
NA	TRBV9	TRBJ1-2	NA	TGTGCCAGACGAGGGGCTAGCTATGGCTACACCTTC	CARRGASYGYTF
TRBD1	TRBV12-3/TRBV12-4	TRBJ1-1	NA	TGTGCCAGCAGTCCCTGGGACAGAGAAGCTTTCTTT	CASSPWDREAFF
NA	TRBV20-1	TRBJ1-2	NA	TGCAGTGCCCGGACAGAAATGAACTATGGCTACACCTTC	CSARTEMNYGYTF
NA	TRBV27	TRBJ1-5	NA	TGTGCCAGCGGAATGGCGACCGAGCCCCAGCATTTT	CASGMATEPQHF
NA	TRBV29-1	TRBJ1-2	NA	TGCAGCGTTGTAGAGACGGTGAACTATGGCTACACCTTC	CSVVETVNYGYTF
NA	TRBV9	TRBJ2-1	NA	TGTGCCAGCAGCGTAGGGAGAAGCGAATACTCCTACAATGAGCAGTTCTTC	CASSVGRSEYSYNEQFF
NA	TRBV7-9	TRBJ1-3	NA	TGTGCCAGCAGCTTAGTGACGGAACCTGGAAACACCATATATTTT	CASSLVTEPGNTIYF
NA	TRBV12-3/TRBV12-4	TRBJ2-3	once	TGTGCCCCGCCTACGAAAACGTGGGTATCAGATACGCAGTATTTT	CAPPTKTWVSDTQYF
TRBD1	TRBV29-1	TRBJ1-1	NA	TGCAGCGCCCTACTACCGACAGGGGGAAGTGAAGCTTTCTTT	CSALLPTGGSEAFF
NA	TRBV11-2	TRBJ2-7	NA	TGTGCCAGCAGCGGGGGCCTCGGATACGAGCAGTACTTC	CASSGGLGYEQYF
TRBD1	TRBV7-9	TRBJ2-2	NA	TGTGCCAGCAGCTTAGACGGGGACAGCACCGGGGAGCTGTTTTTT	CASSLDGDSTGELFF
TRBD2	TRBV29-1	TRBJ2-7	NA	TGCAGCGTGAGAAGGACTAGCGGGGACTACGAGCAGTACTTC	CSVRRTSGDYEQYF
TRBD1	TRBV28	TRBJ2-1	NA	TGTGCCAGCTGGGACAGGGGAAAAGAGCAGTTCTTC	CASWDRGKEQFF
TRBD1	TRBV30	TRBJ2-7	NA	TGTGCCGGCACGGAGGACAGGGGGTACGAGCAGTACTTC	CAGTEDRGYEQYF
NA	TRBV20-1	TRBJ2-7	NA	TGCAGTGCTAGTGATGCTAGAACTTACGAGCAGTACTTC	CSASDARTYEQYF
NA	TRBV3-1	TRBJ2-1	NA	TGTGCCAGCAGCCAAGTAAGCGTTTATGAGCAGTTCTTC	CASSQVSVYEQFF
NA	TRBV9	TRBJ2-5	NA	TGTGCCAGCAGCCCGCGGCAGAGCGGGGAGACCCAGTACTTC	CASSPRQSGETQYF
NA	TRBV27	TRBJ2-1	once	TGTGCCAGCAGTTTAAAGGGGGACAATGAGCAGTTCTTC	CASSLKGDNEQFF
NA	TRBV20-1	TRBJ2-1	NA	TGCAGTGCCACCGTAGTCCGGGGCGATGAGCAGTTCTTC	CSATVVRGDEQFF
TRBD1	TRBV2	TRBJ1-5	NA	TGTGCCAGCAGGTCGACAGGGTGGGAGGGTCAGCCCCAGCATTTT	CASRSTGWEGQPQHF
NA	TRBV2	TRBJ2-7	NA	TGTGCCAGCAGGAGGGGTTACGAGCAGTACTTC	CASRRGYEQYF
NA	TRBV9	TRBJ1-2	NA	TGTGCCAGCAGCGTAGGGCATGGCTACACCTTC	CASSVGHGYTF
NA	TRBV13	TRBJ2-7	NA	TGTGCCAGCAGCTTAGATGGACAGCAGTACTTC	CASSLDGQQYF
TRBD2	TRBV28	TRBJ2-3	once	TGTGCCAGCAGGACATGGACTAGCCGCACAGATACGCAGTATTTT	CASRTWTSRTDTQYF
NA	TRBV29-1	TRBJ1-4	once	TGCAGCGTCCTTGTGGGGGAAAAACTGTTTTTT	CSVLVGEKLFF
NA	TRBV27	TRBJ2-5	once	TGTGCCAGCAGTTTATTTGCGGGGGCGAAAGAGACCCAGTACTTC	CASSLFAGAKETQYF
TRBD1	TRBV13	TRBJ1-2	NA	TGTGCCAGCAGTCCCGACAGGGCTCCAAACTATGGCTACACCTTC	CASSPDRAPNYGYTF